This entry lists 4 T cell receptor beta chains sequenced from one sample in a study of blood T cell repertoires in COVID-19. Here immunoSEQ multiplex PCR was the method, and the copy in TCRdb shows in-frame clones only, minus some. The sample comprises 70,000 to 75,000 clones, 79% of which are singletons, and more than 25% rests with the top ten. Sequencing input: peripheral blood. These receptors originate from a man between 60 and 70 years old with active or convalescent COVID-19.

The chain employs TRBV18 and TRBJ2-3, with D possibly TRBD2 on 6 matching bases. Germline V gene lookup returns CDR1 KGHSH and CDR2 LQKENI. The CDR3 is 14 residues long. V was clipped by 3 bases and J by 4 bases, with 11 bases between them. The CDR3 region is CASSPPTGADTQYF. CDR3 nucleotides: TGTGCCAGCTCACCTCCGACGGGGGCAGATACGCAGTATTTT. Using reference TRBV18 and TRBJ2-3 for the parts outside the CDR3, the full variable domain is NAGVMQNPRHLVRRRGQEARLRCSPMKGHSHVYWYRQLPEEGLKFMVYLQKENIIDESGMPKERFSAEFPKEGPSILRIQQVVRGDSAAYFCASSPPTGADTQYFGPGTRLTVL.

V and J are TRBV6-5 and TRBJ1-6; D perhaps matches TRBD1 (5 bases). Germline V gene sequence: CDR1 MNHEY, CDR2 SVGAGI. The ends were cut back, 0 bases at V and 6 bases at J, with 12 bases in the middle. This CDR3 comprises 16 residues. CDR3 loop: CASSYSRGLGNSPLHF. The DNA for the CDR3 is TGTGCCAGCAGTTACTCTAGGGGCTTGGGTAATTCACCCCTCCACTTT.

This chain joins TRBV7-2 and TRBJ2-7; TRBD2 aligns across 12 bases. CDR1 and CDR2 (germline): SGHTA, FQGNSA. Trimming cost V 2 bases and J 7 bases; bases outside gene matches: 6. The CDR3 runs to 15 residues. The CDR3 region is CASSLLAGGLGEQYF. Here the CDR3 DNA reads TGTGCCAGCAGCTTACTAGCGGGGGGGCTGGGTGAGCAGTACTTC.

This clone was detected a few times. CDR3 amino acids: CASSLWRGTNEKLFF. As DNA, the CDR3 is TGTGCCAGCAGTTTATGGAGGGGGACTAATGAAAAACTGTTTTTT. This chain joins TRBV28 and TRBJ1-4, with D possibly TRBD1 on 6 matching bases. The CDR3 contains 15 residues. Trimming stripped 0 bases from V and 2 bases from J, with 7 bases between. Germline V gene data show CDR1 as MDHEN and CDR2 as SYDVKM.